This T cell receptor beta chain stems from a study of PD-1 blockade in classical Hodgkin lymphoma. The repertoire was sequenced with immunoSEQ multiplex PCR; TCRdb's copy has only in-frame clones and lacks some. The repertoire holds about 64,000 clones, with roughly nine tenths as singletons. The CDR3 totals 14 residues. V was cut by 4 bases and J by 8 bases, with 17 bases left in between. Germline-derived CDR1 and CDR2 are SNHLY and FYNNEI. Regarding time point: cycle 4 day 1 (C4D1), after more than 5 weeks of nivolumab. Every patient experienced relapse after autologous stem cell transplantation, and brentuximab vedotin exposure varied. Classification of best responses gave complete response, partial response or progressive disease.

This specimen consisted of peripheral blood mononuclear cells (PBMCs), obtained before the fourth cycle of nivolumab. This chain joins TRBV2 and TRBJ1-2, with unresolved D. This TCR was recovered from a human donor with classical Hodgkin lymphoma. This chain's CDR3 is CASSGESPLYGYTF. Here the CDR3 DNA reads TGTGCCAGCAGTGGGGAGTCCCCCTTATACGGCTACACCTTC.